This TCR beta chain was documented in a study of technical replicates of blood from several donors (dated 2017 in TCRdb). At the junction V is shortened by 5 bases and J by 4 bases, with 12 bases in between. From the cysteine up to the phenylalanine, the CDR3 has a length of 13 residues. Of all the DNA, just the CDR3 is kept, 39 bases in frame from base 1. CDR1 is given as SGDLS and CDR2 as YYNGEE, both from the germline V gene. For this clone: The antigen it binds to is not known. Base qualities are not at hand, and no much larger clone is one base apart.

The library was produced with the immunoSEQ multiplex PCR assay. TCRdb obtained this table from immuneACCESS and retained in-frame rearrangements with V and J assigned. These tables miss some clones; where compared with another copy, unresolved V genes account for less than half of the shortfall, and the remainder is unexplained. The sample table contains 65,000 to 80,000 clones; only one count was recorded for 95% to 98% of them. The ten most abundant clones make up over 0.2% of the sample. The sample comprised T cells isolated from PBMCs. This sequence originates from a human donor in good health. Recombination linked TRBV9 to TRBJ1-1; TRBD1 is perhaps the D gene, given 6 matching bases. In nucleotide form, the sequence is TGTGCCAGCAGTGACATAGGGGGCACTGAAGCTTTCTTT. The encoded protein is CASSDIGGTEAFF.